These 16 T cell receptor beta chains came from one sample sequenced in a study of shared clonotypes between healthy human individuals. Naive CD8 cells lacked CD45RO and underwent positive selection for CCR7, leaving out terminally differentiated effector memory CD45RA+ cells. The data were produced by immunoSEQ multiplex PCR, yet TCRdb's version contains in-frame clones alone and is incomplete. The table includes around 2,100,000 clones, about 95% detected once. Source material: naive CD8+ T cells sorted from blood. The receptor source for this set is a man younger than 35 in good health.

This clone was seen only once. The V gene is TRBV20-1, the J gene TRBJ2-7; D not certain. Germline-derived CDR1 and CDR2 are DFQATT and SNEGSKA (reference sequence). The CDR3 totals 11 residues. V was shortened by 4 bases and J by 0 bases, with 4 bases between the two germline ends. CDR3 sequence reads: CSATYSYEQYF. In DNA form, the CDR3 reads TGCAGTGCTACCTACTCCTACGAGCAGTACTTC.

The V gene is TRBV4-1, the J gene TRBJ2-2, with D unclear. Germline-derived CDR1 and CDR2 are MGHRA and YSYEKL. Trimming pared 1 base from V and 3 bases from J, leaving 9 bases between. The CDR3 contains 15 residues. In DNA form, the CDR3 reads TGCGCCAGCAGCCAAGGGTCTACGCACACCGGGGAGCTGTTTTTT. Translated: CASSQGSTHTGELFF.

V usage is TRBV4-1 and J usage is TRBJ1-6, with a tentative D call TRBD1 (5 bases). Germline V gene sequence: CDR1 MGHRA, CDR2 YSYEKL. The CDR3 consists of 16 residues. The V end lost 2 bases, the J end lost 2 bases, and 10 bases lay between the germline ends. The CDR3 sequence is CASSQSATAYNSPLHF. The CDR3 region has the DNA TGCGCCAGCAGCCAAAGCGCGACAGCCTATAATTCACCCCTCCACTTT.

V and J are TRBV7-9 and TRBJ2-4; D is undetermined. CDR3 length: 13 amino acids. Per the germline V gene, CDR1 is SEHNR and CDR2 is FQNEAQ (reference sequence). V was pared by 3 bases and J by 2 bases, with 5 bases between. CDR3 sequence (DNA): TGTGCCAGCAGCTTTAGTACCAAAAACATTCAGTACTTC. It codes for CASSFSTKNIQYF.

This chain links TRBV18 with TRBJ1-5; 9 bases align to TRBD1. CDR3 size: 19 residues. Germline loops: CDR1 KGHSH, CDR2 LQKENI. Losses at the gene ends were 3 bases for V and 3 bases for J; bases not matched to a gene: 15. The chain's CDR3 is CASSPTGTGFSEPNQPQHF. DNA for the CDR3: TGTGCCAGCTCACCTACCGGGACAGGGTTCTCGGAACCCAATCAGCCCCAGCATTTT.

Regarding this clone: The identical CDR3 is also encoded by other nucleotide sequences in the sample. V and J are TRBV7-9 and TRBJ2-3; D gene uncertain. Germline loops: CDR1 SEHNR, CDR2 FQNEAQ (reference sequence). CDR3 size: 12 residues. Trimming took 5 bases from V and 2 from J, leaving 5 bases between them. CDR3 DNA: TGTGCCAGCAGCCCTGACACAGATACGCAGTATTTT. Its translation is CASSPDTDTQYF.

J is TRBJ2-2 and V is TRBV28; TRBD2 matches at 10 bases. Germline CDR1 and CDR2: MDHEN and SYDVKM. The CDR3 is made up of 17 amino acids. V was pared by 5 bases and J by 0 bases, with 6 bases of the junction left unmatched. Here the CDR3 reads CASSPIAGGTNTGELFF. The CDR3, as DNA: TGTGCCAGCAGTCCCATAGCGGGGGGAACGAACACCGGGGAGCTGTTTTTT.

V usage is TRBV29-1 and J usage is TRBJ2-3, with no clear D. This CDR3 comprises 12 residues. Germline-derived CDR1 and CDR2 are SQVTM and ANQGSEA. Deletions cut 7 bases from V and 2 bases from J, with 10 bases between. Here the CDR3 DNA reads TGCAGCGCAACGGACCTCACAGATACGCAGTATTTT. This translates into CSATDLTDTQYF.

On this clone: Other DNA sequences within the sample encode an identical CDR3. The V and J genes are TRBV5-8 and TRBJ1-5; D is unclear. Germline CDR1 and CDR2: SGHTS and YDEGEE. The CDR3 length is 15 residues. V lost 2 bases, J lost 1 base, and 10 bases lay in between. The CDR3 is CASSFGPGSNQPQHF. The DNA for the CDR3 is TGTGCCAGCAGCTTCGGCCCCGGGAGCAATCAGCCCCAGCATTTT.

The chain links TRBV21-1 to TRBJ2-5. TRBV21-1 is a pseudogene locus. The CDR3 loop spans 14 amino acids. The CDR3 region has the DNA TGTGCCAGCAGCAAACTTAGGTTAGGGGAGACCCAGTACTTC. Translation: CASSKLRLGETQYF.

The genes are TRBV5-6 and TRBJ1-2; 10 bases align to TRBD1. With V trimmed by 4 bases and J by 8 bases, 8 bases remained unmatched. Germline values: CDR1 SGHDT, CDR2 YYEEEE. The CDR3 sequence is 14 residues long. The CDR3 nucleotides read TGTGCCAGCAGCCCTGGGACAGGGGTAAAGGGCTACACCTTC. Its protein is CASSPGTGVKGYTF.

The chain is built from TRBV9 and TRBJ1-5; D uncertain. Germline-derived CDR1 and CDR2 are SGDLS and YYNGEE. The CDR3 consists of 13 residues. Trimming stripped 0 bases from V and 8 bases from J, with 9 bases between. As DNA, the CDR3 is TGTGCCAGCAGCGTAGATGCGAGGGAGCCCCAGCATTTT. It yields the protein CASSVDAREPQHF.

The J gene is TRBJ2-7, the V gene TRBV29-1; D possibly uses TRBD1 or TRBD2 (7 bases each). V dropped 6 bases and J dropped 0 bases, with 18 bases sitting between them. The V gene's germline CDR1 is SQVTM and CDR2 ANQGSEA. The CDR3 is made up of 15 amino acids. CDR3 bases: TGCAGCGTCGTGGGGAGGGGACAGAGCTCCTACGAGCAGTACTTC. It yields the protein CSVVGRGQSSYEQYF.

This clone was seen just once. This chain links TRBV7-9 with TRBJ1-3; TRBD1 is a possible D gene (6 bases). Germline-derived CDR1 and CDR2 are SEHNR and FQNEAQ (reference sequence). Trimming took off 1 base at V and 3 bases at J, with 13 bases between the two ends. The CDR3 is 16 residues long. CDR3 in DNA: TGTGCCAGCAGCTTAGAGATAGCAGGGGATGGAAACACCATATATTTT. Its translation is CASSLEIAGDGNTIYF. Combining the CDR3 with reference TRBV7-9 and TRBJ1-3 gives the whole variable domain DTGVSQNPRHKITKRGQNVTFRCDPISEHNRLYWYRQTLGQGPEFLTYFQNEAQLEKSRLLSDRFSAERPKGSFSTLEIQRTEQGDSAMYLCASSLEIAGDGNTIYFGEGSWLTVV.

Worth noting for this clone: The same CDR3 arises from other DNA sequences in this sample as well. The CDR3 DNA is TGTGCCAGCAGTGACCCTGGAAACACCATATATTTT. This translates into CASSDPGNTIYF. The rearrangement uses TRBV6-1 and TRBJ1-3, with D hard to call. V was shortened by 3 bases and J by 2 bases, with 2 bases between the two germline ends. The CDR3 is 12 residues long. CDR1 MNHNS and CDR2 SASEGT come from the germline V gene.

V and J are TRBV7-8 and TRBJ2-5; the D is unclear. The CDR3 covers 15 residues. V was trimmed by 5 bases and J by 5 bases, leaving 18 bases between them. In germline, CDR1 is SGHVS, CDR2 FQNEAQ. CDR3 amino acids: CASSARFRGDETQYF. Written as DNA, the CDR3 is TGTGCCAGCAGCGCCAGATTTAGAGGAGATGAGACCCAGTACTTC. Filled out from reference TRBV7-8 and TRBJ2-5, the complete variable domain reads GAGVSQSPRYKVAKRGQDVALRCDPISGHVSLFWYQQALGQGPEFLTYFQNEAQLDKSGLPSDRFFAERPEGSVSTLKIQRTQQEDSAVYLCASSARFRGDETQYFGPGTRLLVL.